This note documents a single T cell receptor beta chain sequence. TCRdb keeps only in-frame clones here, not all; method: immunoSEQ multiplex PCR. The repertoire holds tens of thousands of clones, with around 87% as singletons. The data belong to a study of OX40 agonist ivuxolimab in advanced cancers. This CDR3 region has 16 residues. The V segment lost 0 bases and the J segment 4 bases; nucleotides outside the gene matches: 4. Germline V gene sequence: CDR1 SGDLS, CDR2 YYNGEE. V is TRBV9 and J is TRBJ2-1, with 10 bases lining up with TRBD2. Sequenced material: CD4+ or CD8+ T cells sorted from blood, taken in a trial of the OX40 agonist ivuxolimab. The TCR was taken from an adult with an advanced solid tumor such as melanoma, head and neck, liver or kidney cancer. The CDR3 reads CASSVGGSGRYNEQFF. In DNA, the CDR3 is TGTGCCAGCAGCGTAGGGGGTAGCGGGAGGTACAATGAGCAGTTCTTC.